A selection of T cell receptor beta chains follows, all from one sample in a study of blood T cells in healthy people across ages. TCRdb passed the 5' RACE reads through MiXCR, listing each CDR3 protein once. The data contain approximately 1,000,000 distinct CDR3 sequences, 35% to 40% of them singletons. Sequenced sample: blood. The receptor set was obtained from a young man in good health. Each CDR3 is given with its conserved first and last residue. The order of the fields is J gene, V gene, clone size, D gene, CDR3 DNA, CDR3 protein. D genes are given only for firm matches. Clone size appears in some rows only: once, few, many, or a class for an expanded clone.

TRBJ2-4 TRBV20-1 few . TGCAGTGCTAGACAGGCCTTAGCCAAAAACATTCAGTACTTC CSARQALAKNIQYF
TRBJ2-7 TRBV7-9 many . TGTGCCAGCAGTTCGACAGGTTCCTACGAGCAGTACTTC CASSSTGSYEQYF
TRBJ1-4 TRBV20-1 . . TGCAGTATCAGTCGTACAACCAATGAAAAACTGTTTTTT CSISRTTNEKLFF
TRBJ2-2 TRBV29-1 few . TGCAGCGTTGCCAGGGAGGACACCGGGGAGCTGTTTTTT CSVAREDTGELFF
TRBJ2-1 TRBV9 few TRBD2 TGTGCCAGCAGCGCCGAGATAGCGGGGGGGTACAATGAGCAGTTCTTC CASSAEIAGGYNEQFF
TRBJ1-4 TRBV9 . . TGTGCCAGCAGCGTAGGGTCAACAACTAATGAAAAACTGTTTTTT CASSVGSTTNEKLFF
TRBJ2-1 TRBV20-1 . TRBD2 TGCAGTGCTAGCGGGGGGGGGATCAATGAGCAGTTCTTC CSASGGGINEQFF
TRBJ1-1 TRBV7-9 . . TGTGCCAGCAGCTTAGCGAGGTGGTTTGGGGTCATGAACACTGAAGCTTTCTTT CASSLARWFGVMNTEAFF
TRBJ2-7 TRBV20-1 few TRBD1 TGCAGTGCTTGGACAGGCTACAATGAGCAGTACTTC CSAWTGYNEQYF
TRBJ2-1 TRBV29-1 few TRBD2 TGCAGCGTTGAGGGAGGGACGAGCTACAATGAGCAGTTCTTC CSVEGGTSYNEQFF
TRBJ1-5 TRBV12-3/TRBV12-4 . . TGTGCCAGCAGTTACACAGGGTTACGACAGCCCCAGCATTTT CASSYTGLRQPQHF
TRBJ1-2 TRBV6-6 . . TGTGCCAGCAGTTACCCAGGGGAGGGCGACTATGGCTACACCTTC CASSYPGEGDYGYTF
TRBJ2-3 TRBV3-1 . . TGTGCCAGCAGCCAAGAGAATAGCAGGGATACGCAGTATTTT CASSQENSRDTQYF
TRBJ2-3 TRBV21-1 . . TGTGCCAGCAGCAAAGGGGAAGTACAATCGGGGGCTGATACGCAGTATTTT CASSKGEVQSGADTQYF
TRBJ1-2 TRBV20-1 . . TGCAGTGCTAGATCACTTCTTTCTCTCTATGGCTACACCTTC CSARSLLSLYGYTF
TRBJ2-3 TRBV7-3 . . TGTGCCAGCAGCCCGATAGCGCGCACAGATACGCAGTATTTT CASSPIARTDTQYF
TRBJ2-5 TRBV6-5 . . TGTGCCAGCAGTTACCGTCCTAGGGAGACCCAGTACTTC CASSYRPRETQYF
TRBJ2-2 TRBV27 few TRBD1 TGTGCCAGCACAGGACAGGACGCTGGCACCGGGGAGCTGTTTTTT CASTGQDAGTGELFF
TRBJ1-4 TRBV4-1 few . TGCGCCAGCAGCCTGAAGGGGGGAGAGGAAAAACTGTTTTTT CASSLKGGEEKLFF
TRBJ1-2 TRBV11-2 . . TGTGCCAGCAGCTTAGCAGGGGCGCGGGGCTATGGCTACACCTTC CASSLAGARGYGYTF
TRBJ2-5 TRBV14 . TRBD2 TGTGCCAGCAGCCTCCGACTAGCGGGGCACAACAATGAGCAGTACTTC CASSLRLAGHNNEQYF
TRBJ1-1 TRBV2 few . TGTGCCAGCAGTGAAGCGGGGTTGGGCAGCCCGGCGAGAACTGAAGCTTTCTTT CASSEAGLGSPARTEAFF
TRBJ2-2 TRBV6-2/TRBV6-3 . TRBD2 TGTGCCAGCACCTGGCTAGCGGGGATGGACGGGGAGCTGTTTTTT CASTWLAGMDGELFF
TRBJ2-2 TRBV20-1 . TRBD1 TGCAGTGCCATGGGACAGGGCTTCGGGGAGCTGTTTTTT CSAMGQGFGELFF
TRBJ2-3 TRBV20-1 . TRBD2 TGCAGTGCTCCAGATAGCGGGGGGGCCCCAGATACGCAGTATTTT CSAPDSGGAPDTQYF
TRBJ2-7 TRBV2 few TRBD1 TGTGCCAGCAGAAAGGACAGGTGGTCGGGCGAGCAGTACTTC CASRKDRWSGEQYF
TRBJ1-1 TRBV7-9 . TRBD1 TGTGCCAGCAGTGGGGACAGGTTGTTATCAAACACTGAAGCTTTCTTT CASSGDRLLSNTEAFF
TRBJ2-1 TRBV6-2/TRBV6-3 . . TGTGCCAGCAGTTGGCCTGGTGGCGAGCAGTTCTTC CASSWPGGEQFF
TRBJ2-4 TRBV29-1 few . TGCAGCGTTAAAGTTGGTAAAGGCAAAAACATTCAGTACTTC CSVKVGKGKNIQYF
TRBJ1-2 TRBV9 . . TGTGCCAGCAGCCCAAGTGGGTTCGCATACGGCTACACCTTC CASSPSGFAYGYTF
TRBJ1-6 TRBV3-1 . . TGTGCCAGCAGCCAAGAAAGAACAGATTATAATTCACCCCTCCACTTT CASSQERTDYNSPLHF
TRBJ2-3 TRBV7-3 . . TGTGCCAGCTCGCGTCGGGCGGGGTTCATCACAGATACGCAGTATTTT CASSRRAGFITDTQYF